This T cell receptor beta chain was observed in a study of blood T cell repertoires in COVID-19. Between the trimmed V and J ends, which lost 2 bases and 3 bases, there was a span of 8 bases. Germline values: CDR1 SGHVS, CDR2 FQNEAQ. The CDR3 consists of 14 residues. This clone was recorded only once. The data were produced by immunoSEQ multiplex PCR, yet TCRdb's version contains in-frame clones alone and is incomplete. Counted here are some 380,000 clones, roughly 77% occurring once; the ten biggest clones make up approximately 1%. V gene TRBV7-8 combines with J gene TRBJ1-3; no firm D call. Sequenced: peripheral blood. The receptor was derived from a human donor with acute or convalescent COVID-19. The donor label of this sample is uncertain. Here the CDR3 DNA reads TGTGCCAGCAGCTTAAGGGAGATTGGAAACACCATATATTTT. Translation gives CASSLREIGNTIYF.